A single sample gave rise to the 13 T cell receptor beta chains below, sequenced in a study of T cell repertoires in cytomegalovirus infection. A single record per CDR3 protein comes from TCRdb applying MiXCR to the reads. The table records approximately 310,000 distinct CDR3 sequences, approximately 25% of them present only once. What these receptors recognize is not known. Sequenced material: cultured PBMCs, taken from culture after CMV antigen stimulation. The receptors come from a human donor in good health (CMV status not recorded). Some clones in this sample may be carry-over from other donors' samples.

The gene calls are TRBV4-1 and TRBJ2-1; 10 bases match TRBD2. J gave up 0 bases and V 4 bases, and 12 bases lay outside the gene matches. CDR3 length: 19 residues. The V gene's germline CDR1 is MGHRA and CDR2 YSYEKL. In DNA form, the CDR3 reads TGCGCCAGCAGCCCCTTGGTAGCGGGGGGCCCGAGCTCCTACAATGAGCAGTTCTTC. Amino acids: CASSPLVAGGPSSYNEQFF.

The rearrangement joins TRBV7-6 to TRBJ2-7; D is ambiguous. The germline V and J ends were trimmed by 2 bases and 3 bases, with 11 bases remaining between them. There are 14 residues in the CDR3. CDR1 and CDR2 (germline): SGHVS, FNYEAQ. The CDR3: CASSLSYWHYEQYV. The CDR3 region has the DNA TGTGCCAGCAGCTTATCATACTGGCACTACGAGCAGTACGTC.

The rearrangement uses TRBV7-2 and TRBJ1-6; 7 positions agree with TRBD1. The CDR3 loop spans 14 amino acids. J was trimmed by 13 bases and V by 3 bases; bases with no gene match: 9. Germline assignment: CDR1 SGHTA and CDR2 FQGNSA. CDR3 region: CASSFRPGQTPLHF. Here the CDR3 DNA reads TGTGCCAGCAGCTTCAGACCGGGACAGACCCCCCTCCACTTT. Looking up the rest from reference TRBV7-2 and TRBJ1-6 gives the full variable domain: GAGVSQSPSNKVTEKGKDVELRCDPISGHTALYWYRQSLGQGLEFLIYFQGNSAPDKSGLPSDRFSAERTGGSVSTLTIQRTQQEDSAVYLCASSFRPGQTPLHFGNGTRLTVT.

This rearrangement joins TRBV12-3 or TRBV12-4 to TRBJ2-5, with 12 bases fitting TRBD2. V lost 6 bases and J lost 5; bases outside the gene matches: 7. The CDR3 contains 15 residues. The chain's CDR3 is CASSPSGRAGETQYF. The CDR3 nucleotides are TGTGCCAGCAGCCCTAGCGGGAGGGCCGGGGAGACCCAGTACTTC.

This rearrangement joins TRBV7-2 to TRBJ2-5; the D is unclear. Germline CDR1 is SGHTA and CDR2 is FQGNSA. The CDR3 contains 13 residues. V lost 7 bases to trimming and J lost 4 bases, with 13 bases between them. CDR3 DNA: TGTGCCAGCACCCTAAGTGGCGGAGAGACCCAGTACTTC. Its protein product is CASTLSGGETQYF.

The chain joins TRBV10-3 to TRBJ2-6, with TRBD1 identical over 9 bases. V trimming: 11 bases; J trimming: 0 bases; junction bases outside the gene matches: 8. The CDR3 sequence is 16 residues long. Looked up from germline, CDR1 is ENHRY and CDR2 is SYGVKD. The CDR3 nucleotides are TGTGCCGTCCCGGGACAGGGTAGCTCTGGGGCCAACGTCCTGACTTTC. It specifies CAVPGQGSSGANVLTF.

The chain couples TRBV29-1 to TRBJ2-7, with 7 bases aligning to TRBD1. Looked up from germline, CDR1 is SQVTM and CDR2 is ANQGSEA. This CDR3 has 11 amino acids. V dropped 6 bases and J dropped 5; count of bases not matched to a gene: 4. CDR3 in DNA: TGCAGCGTGAGACAGGGAGACGAGCAGTACGTC. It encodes CSVRQGDEQYV.

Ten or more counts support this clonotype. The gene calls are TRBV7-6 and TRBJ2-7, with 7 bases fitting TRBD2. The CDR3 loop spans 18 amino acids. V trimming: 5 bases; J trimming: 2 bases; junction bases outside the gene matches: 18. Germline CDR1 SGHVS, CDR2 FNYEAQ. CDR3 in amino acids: CASSARAGNPTFTYEQYF. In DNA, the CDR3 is TGTGCCAGCAGCGCACGAGCGGGAAATCCCACCTTCACCTACGAGCAGTACTTC.

In DNA form, the CDR3 reads TGTGCCAGCAGTTTGATGCGAAACACCGGGGAGCTGTTTTTT. The encoded protein is CASSLMRNTGELFF. The chain employs TRBV12-3 or TRBV12-4 and TRBJ2-2; D remains ambiguous. V was cut by 3 bases and J by 2 bases, with 7 bases left in between. The CDR3 contains 14 residues.

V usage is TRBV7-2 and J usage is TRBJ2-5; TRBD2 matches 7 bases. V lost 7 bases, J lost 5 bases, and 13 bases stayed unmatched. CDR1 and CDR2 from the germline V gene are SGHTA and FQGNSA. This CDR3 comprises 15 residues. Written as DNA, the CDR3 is TGTGCCAGCAACGCCAACGGGATCGGGGGGGAGACCCAGTACTTC. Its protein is CASNANGIGGETQYF.

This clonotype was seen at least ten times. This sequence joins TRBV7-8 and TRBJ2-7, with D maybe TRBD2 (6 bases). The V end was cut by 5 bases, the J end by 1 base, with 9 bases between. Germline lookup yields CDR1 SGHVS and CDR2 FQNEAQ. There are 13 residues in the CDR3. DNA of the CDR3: TGTGCCAGCAGCCCGGGACTTTCCTACGAGCAGTACGTC. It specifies CASSPGLSYEQYV.

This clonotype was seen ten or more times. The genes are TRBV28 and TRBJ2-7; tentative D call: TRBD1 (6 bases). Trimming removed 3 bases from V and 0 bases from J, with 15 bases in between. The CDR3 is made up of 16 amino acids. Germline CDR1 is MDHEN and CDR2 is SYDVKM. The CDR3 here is CASSFPDRTSSYEQYF. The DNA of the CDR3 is TGTGCCAGCAGTTTTCCGGACAGAACCTCCTCCTACGAGCAGTACTTC.

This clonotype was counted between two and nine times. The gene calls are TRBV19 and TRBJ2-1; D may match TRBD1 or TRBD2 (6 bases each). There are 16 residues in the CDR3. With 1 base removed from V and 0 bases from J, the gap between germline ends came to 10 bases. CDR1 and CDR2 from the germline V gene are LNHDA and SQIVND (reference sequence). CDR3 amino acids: CASSIGGGGSYNEQFF. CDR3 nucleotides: TGTGCCAGTAGTATAGGAGGAGGGGGCTCCTACAATGAGCAGTTCTTC.